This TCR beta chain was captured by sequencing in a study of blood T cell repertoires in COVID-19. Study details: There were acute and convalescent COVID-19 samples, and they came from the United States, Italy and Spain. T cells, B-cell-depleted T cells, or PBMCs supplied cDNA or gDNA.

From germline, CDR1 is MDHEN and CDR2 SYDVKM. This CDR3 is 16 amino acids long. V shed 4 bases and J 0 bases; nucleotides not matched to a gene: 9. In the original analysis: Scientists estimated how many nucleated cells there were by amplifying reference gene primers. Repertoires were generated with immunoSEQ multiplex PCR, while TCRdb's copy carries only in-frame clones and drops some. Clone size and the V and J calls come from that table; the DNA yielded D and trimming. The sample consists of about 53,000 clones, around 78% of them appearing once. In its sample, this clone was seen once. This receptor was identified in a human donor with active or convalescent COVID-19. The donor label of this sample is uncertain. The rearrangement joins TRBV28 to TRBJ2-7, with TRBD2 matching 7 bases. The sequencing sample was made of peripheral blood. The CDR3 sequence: CASSSTLGTISYEQYF. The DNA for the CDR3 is TGTGCCAGCAGTTCAACTCTCGGGACTATCTCCTACGAGCAGTACTTC. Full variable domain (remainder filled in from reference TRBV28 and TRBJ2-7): DVKVTQSSRYLVKRTGEKVFLECVQDMDHENMFWYRQDPGLGLRLIYFSYDVKMKEKGDIPEGYSVSREKKERFSLILESASTNQTSMYLCASSSTLGTISYEQYFGPGTRLTVT.